By proportion, the clone carrying this TCR beta chain is medium-sized. Its target is not known. This specimen belongs to a study of CD8+CD57+ T cells in acquired aplastic anemia. Study-wide context: Sequencing produced an average of roughly 11 million reads per healthy donor for CD4+ cells.

CDR1 and CDR2 (germline): SGDLS, YYNGEE. This CDR3 spans 13 amino acids. The V end was cut by 0 bases, the J end by 5 bases, with 8 bases between. It was genomic DNA that served as the template for profiling TCR beta VDJ and CDR3. Via MiXCR, TCRdb re-called the reads, giving one row per CDR3 protein. Of tens of thousands of distinct CDR3 sequences listed, around two thirds are singletons. Study-wide results and limits: Researchers report that fewer than 30 CD8+ CDR3 sequences appeared in both patients and controls. With respect to CD8+ Simpson's diversity, patients and controls did not differ significantly.

The receptor comes from a human donor in good health, serving as a control. This rearrangement joins TRBV9 to TRBJ2-5; a possible D gene is TRBD1 (6 bases). Sequences were obtained from sorted CD4+, CD8+, or CD8+CD57+ T cells (not recorded which) from PBMCs. The CDR3 nucleotides are TGTGCCAGCAGCGTAGACCAGGGGGAGACCCAGTACTTC. Amino acids: CASSVDQGETQYF.